The 9 T cell receptor beta chains given below trace back to one sample, sequenced in a study of blood T cell repertoires in COVID-19. This table comes from immunoSEQ multiplex PCR, and its TCRdb copy is limited to in-frame clones, with some not included. The data hold more than 50,000 clones, with about nine tenths observed a single time. The specimen was peripheral blood. These receptors originate from a human donor with active COVID-19. The donor label of this sample is uncertain.

CDR3 DNA sequence: TGCAGTGCCGGACAAATCTACGAGCAGTACTTC. Its protein product is CSAGQIYEQYF. The rearrangement joins TRBV20-1 to TRBJ2-7; possible D gene TRBD1, 5 bases. CDR3 length equals 11 residues. The germline V and J ends were trimmed by 6 bases and 3 bases, with 9 bases remaining between them. In germline, CDR1 is DFQATT, CDR2 SNEGSKA (reference sequence).

CDR3 nucleotides: TGTGCCAGCCGGAACGGAGACTATGGCTACACCTTC. Translating it yields CASRNGDYGYTF. V is TRBV2 and J is TRBJ1-2; D is ambiguous. The V gene's germline CDR1 is SNHLY and CDR2 FYNNEI. V lost 8 bases to trimming and J lost 3 bases, with 10 bases between them. This CDR3 contains 12 residues.

The rearrangement joins TRBV24-1 to TRBJ2-5; TRBD2 is a possible D gene (6 bases). The CDR3 length is 17 residues. The V gene lost 4 bases and the J gene lost 2 bases, with 19 bases spanning the gap. Germline V gives CDR1 KGHDR, CDR2 SFDVKD. CDR3 sequence: CATSDPQLADQQETQYF. CDR3 coding DNA: TGTGCCACCAGTGACCCCCAACTAGCCGACCAACAAGAGACCCAGTACTTC.

The rearrangement links TRBV28 to TRBJ1-1, with D unresolved. The germline V and J ends were trimmed by 2 bases and 0 bases, with 10 bases remaining between them. CDR3 length: 15 residues. Germline V gives CDR1 MDHEN, CDR2 SYDVKM. In DNA form, the CDR3 reads TGTGCCAGCAGTTTAACAACAGTTATGAACACTGAAGCTTTCTTT. Translating it yields CASSLTTVMNTEAFF.

The chain couples TRBV5-6 to TRBJ2-7; possibly TRBD2 for D (6 bases). The CDR3 is made up of 14 amino acids. Trimming left V 4 bases short and J 2 bases short, with 13 bases between. Germline CDR1 reads SGHDT; CDR2 reads YYEEEE. The CDR3 reads CASSAGRTTYEQYV. CDR3 DNA sequence: TGTGCCAGCAGCGCGGGACGGACCACCTACGAGCAGTACGTC.

The chain is built from TRBV4-3 and TRBJ2-7, with 7 nucleotides matching TRBD2. Germline CDR1 reads LGHNA; CDR2 reads YSLEER. The CDR3 loop spans 16 amino acids. The ends lost 0 bases at V and 0 bases at J; junction bases unmatched: 5. Written as DNA, the CDR3 is TGCGCCAGCAGCCAAGAATGGGCGGGAGCCTCCTACGAGCAGTACGTC. Protein product: CASSQEWAGASYEQYV.

V gene TRBV9 combines with J gene TRBJ1-2; maybe TRBD1 (6 bases). The CDR3 is 15 residues long. The germline V gene encodes CDR1 SGDLS and CDR2 YYNGEE. V lost 4 bases, J lost 4 bases, and 17 bases lay in between. The chain's CDR3 is CASSSTPDRLYGYTF. CDR3 DNA: TGTGCCAGCAGCTCTACCCCGGACAGACTCTATGGCTACACCTTC.

The chain has TRBV7-2 and TRBJ1-1; 8 bases are a match to TRBD1. With V trimmed by 3 bases and J by 2 bases, 8 bases remained unmatched. There are 16 residues in the CDR3. CDR1 is SGHTA, CDR2 FQGNSA, per germline. In DNA form, the CDR3 reads TGTGCCAGCAGCTTCTCGATAGGACAGGGAAACACTGAAGCTTTCTTT. Protein product: CASSFSIGQGNTEAFF.

This clone occurred once. The chain has TRBV5-6 and TRBJ1-2; a possible D gene is TRBD1 (5 bases). CDR1 and CDR2 from the germline V gene are SGHDT and YYEEEE. There are 13 residues in the CDR3. Trimming removed 6 bases at V and 4 bases at J, with 13 bases between. The CDR3 loop reads CASNAGLPYGYTF. CDR3 DNA: TGTGCCAGCAACGCGGGACTTCCCTATGGCTACACCTTC.